This is a list of T cell receptor beta chains from one sample in a study of cytomegalovirus exposure and HLA in healthy donors. Produced via immunoSEQ multiplex PCR; TCRdb's table is partial and in-frame only. The sample lists about 25,000 clones; nearly 80% were seen once. The sample was PBMCs. The origin of the receptors is a male donor in good health and CMV-seronegative. Each CDR3 is given with its conserved first and last residue. D genes are given only for firm matches. Expanded clones get a size class; other rows say once, few or many, or leave the size out.

v_gene,d_gene,abundance,j_gene,CDR3nt,CDR3aa
TRBV15,TRBD2,NA,TRBJ2-2,TGTGCCACCAGCAGAACTCCAGGGACTAGCGGAGGAAACACCGGGGAGCTGTTTTTT,CATSRTPGTSGGNTGELFF
TRBV7-3,TRBD2,NA,TRBJ2-2,TGTGCCAGCAGCTCAGGACTAGCGGGAGGTGGGGAGCTGTTTTTT,CASSSGLAGGGELFF
TRBV5-1,TRBD1,NA,TRBJ2-3,TGCGCCAGCAGCTCCGGACAGGCCCGAGATACGCAGTATTTT,CASSSGQARDTQYF
TRBV15,NA,NA,TRBJ1-1,TGTGCCACCAGCAACCGGGACACGGTGCAAGGTTTCTTT,CATSNRDTVQGFF
TRBV2,NA,NA,TRBJ1-5,TGTGCCAGCCGTGTAGGCAGCGAAAGCAATCAGCCCCAGCATTTT,CASRVGSESNQPQHF
TRBV6-6,TRBD2,NA,TRBJ2-3,TGTGCCAGCAGTTGGGGTGGGACTAGCGGCACAGATACGCAGTATTTT,CASSWGGTSGTDTQYF
TRBV11-3,NA,NA,TRBJ2-1,TGTGCCAGCAGCTCCGCTACTGAGTACAATGAGCAGTTCTTC,CASSSATEYNEQFF
TRBV7-2,NA,NA,TRBJ2-1,TGTGCCAGCAGCTTAGCGGCGGAGAGTGAGCAGTTCTTC,CASSLAAESEQFF
TRBV4-2,NA,NA,TRBJ1-1,TGTGCCAGCAGCCACCCTGGCTTTGGAGGGGTAATGAACACTGAAGCTTTCTTT,CASSHPGFGGVMNTEAFF
TRBV5-1,NA,NA,TRBJ2-2,TGCGCCAGCCATAATTCGAGGAGGGACACCGGGGAGCTGTTTTTT,CASHNSRRDTGELFF
TRBV6-1,TRBD2,NA,TRBJ2-5,TGTGCCAGCAGTGAAGCTAGCGGGACCCAAGAGACCCAGTACTTC,CASSEASGTQETQYF
TRBV18,NA,NA,TRBJ1-1,TGTGCCAGCTCACCTCAGAGGGCGTCTGAAGCTTTCTTT,CASSPQRASEAFF
TRBV5-1,NA,NA,TRBJ1-2,TGCGCCAGCAGCTTGAGGCGCAGGGGTGGTTATGGCTACACCTTC,CASSLRRRGGYGYTF
TRBV19,NA,NA,TRBJ2-2,TGTGCCAGTAGTACCCGCCGACAGGCCGCCGGGGAGCTGTTTTTT,CASSTRRQAAGELFF
TRBV11-2,NA,NA,TRBJ2-3,TGTGCCAGCAGCCGGTACACAGATACGCAGTATTTT,CASSRYTDTQYF
TRBV9,TRBD2,NA,TRBJ2-2,TGTGCCAGCAGCGTAGCTGACGGGAGGGGGACCGGGGAGCTGTTTTTT,CASSVADGRGTGELFF
TRBV18,TRBD1,NA,TRBJ2-7,TGTGCCAGCTCACCGGGGACAGGGGCTTCCTACGAGCAGTACTTC,CASSPGTGASYEQYF
TRBV4-3,NA,once,TRBJ2-5,TGCGCCAGCAGCCAAGAAGGCAGGGTGCGAGAGACCCAGTACTTC,CASSQEGRVRETQYF
TRBV27,NA,few,TRBJ1-1,TGTGCCAGCAGTTTATGGCTGAACACTGAAGCTTTCTTT,CASSLWLNTEAFF
TRBV4-3,TRBD1,NA,TRBJ1-4,TGCGCCAGCAGCCAACAAGACAGGGCAAACTCTGAAAAACTGTTTTTT,CASSQQDRANSEKLFF
TRBV25-1,NA,once,TRBJ1-3,TGTGCCAGCAGTGAAGGGATGGGGGCCTCTGGAAACACCATATATTTT,CASSEGMGASGNTIYF
TRBV19,NA,once,TRBJ1-3,TGTGCCAGTAGTATGTCTCTCTCTGGAAACACCATATATTTT,CASSMSLSGNTIYF
TRBV7-8,TRBD2,NA,TRBJ2-7,TGTGCCAGCAGCTTAATCTCGGGAGGCGACGAGCAGTACTTC,CASSLISGGDEQYF